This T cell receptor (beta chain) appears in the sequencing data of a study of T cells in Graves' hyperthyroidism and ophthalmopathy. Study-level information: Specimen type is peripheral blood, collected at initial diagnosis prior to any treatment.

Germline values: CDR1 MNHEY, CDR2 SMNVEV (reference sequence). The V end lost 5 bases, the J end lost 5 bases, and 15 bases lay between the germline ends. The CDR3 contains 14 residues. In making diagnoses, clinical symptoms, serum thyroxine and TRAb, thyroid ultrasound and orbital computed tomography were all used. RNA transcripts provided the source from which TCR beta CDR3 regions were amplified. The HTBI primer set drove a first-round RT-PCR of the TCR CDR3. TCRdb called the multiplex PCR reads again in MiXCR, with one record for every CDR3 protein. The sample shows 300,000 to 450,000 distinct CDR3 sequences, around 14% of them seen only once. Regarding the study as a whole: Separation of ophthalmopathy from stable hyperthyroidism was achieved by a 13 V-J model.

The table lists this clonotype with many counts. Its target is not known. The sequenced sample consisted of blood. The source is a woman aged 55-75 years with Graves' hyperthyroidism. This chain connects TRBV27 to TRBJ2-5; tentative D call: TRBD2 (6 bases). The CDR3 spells CASSLLRGAETQYF. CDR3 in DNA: TGTGCCAGCAGTCTATTGCGGGGTGCGGAGACCCAGTACTTC.